This T cell receptor (beta chain) emerged from a study of T cell responses to AZD1222 COVID-19 vaccine. By share, this clone ranks as medium-sized (0.01 to 0.1%). Its matching antigen is unknown. The germline CDR1 and CDR2 sequences are LGHNT and FRNRAP. The CDR3 sequence is 14 residues long. V was clipped by 3 bases and J by 5 bases; unmatched bases: 6. Method: immunoSEQ multiplex PCR; TCRdb's copy keeps in-frame clones and lacks some. This table holds over 95,000 clones, around 88% found once. Study conclusions and caveats: Baseline testing showed seropositivity in only six AZD1222 recipients. Spike-wide vaccine-associated CD4 TCRs dominated at 160-218 and 743-854. Clonal diversity was possibly underestimated, and the donors were mostly white British, with more females. The breadth and depth of Spike-specific TCRs increased once two AZD1222 doses had been given.

This sequence joins TRBV12-5 and TRBJ2-7; 8 nucleotides line up with TRBD1. The sequences come from peripheral blood, collected 28 days after the second AZD1222 dose. This clonotype was obtained from an adult who received the AZD1222 COVID-19 vaccine. The CDR3 loop reads CASGFGTGPDEQYF. CDR3 in DNA: TGTGCTAGTGGTTTCGGGACAGGTCCTGACGAGCAGTACTTC.